The rows below give T cell receptor beta chains drawn from one sample of a study of blood T cell repertoires in COVID-19. Assay used: immunoSEQ multiplex PCR; TCRdb lists only in-frame clones, some missing. The table records around 60,000 clones, 80% to 90% of them present only once. Sequencing was done on a sample of peripheral blood. The receptors were sampled from a woman aged 55 to 70 with COVID-19, enrolled during active disease. Both conserved end residues are part of each CDR3. The D gene is left open where the match is weak. Expanded clones are given a class, and other clones once, few, many or no size at all.

>TRBV10-2|NA|once|TRBJ1-4
CASTEGGALNEKLFF
TGCGCCAGCACCGAAGGGGGGGCCCTTAATGAAAAACTGTTTTTT
>TRBV4-1|TRBD2|NA|TRBJ2-3
CASSQIITGTSGIADTQYF
TGCGCCAGCAGCCAAATTATCACCGGGACTAGCGGGATTGCAGATACGCAGTATTTT
>TRBV7-2|TRBD2|NA|TRBJ2-5
CASSSLGLAGDLPRTQYF
TGTGCCAGCAGCTCCCTGGGACTAGCGGGAGATTTGCCGCGGACCCAGTACTTC
>TRBV7-9|TRBD1|NA|TRBJ1-1
CASSQGQGSGAFF
TGTGCCAGCAGCCAGGGACAGGGTTCTGGAGCTTTCTTT
>TRBV7-2|TRBD2|NA|TRBJ2-7
CASSFQLAGVGEQYF
TGTGCCAGCAGCTTCCAACTAGCGGGAGTCGGTGAGCAGTACTTC
>TRBV2|NA|few|TRBJ2-7
CASSDAKLENYEQYF
TGTGCCAGCAGTGATGCGAAGCTCGAAAACTACGAGCAGTACTTC
>TRBV6-4|NA|NA|TRBJ1-2
CASSDSGRAGGYTF
TGTGCCAGCAGTGACTCAGGCCGAGCCGGGGGCTACACCTTC
>TRBV28|NA|few|TRBJ1-2
CASSTTGMEGYTF
TGTGCCAGCAGTACTACGGGAATGGAAGGCTACACCTTC
>TRBV11-2|NA|NA|TRBJ1-4
CASSPGLTTNEKLFF
TGTGCCAGCAGCCCAGGACTGACAACTAATGAAAAACTGTTTTTT
>TRBV12-3/TRBV12-4|NA|once|TRBJ1-2
CASSLSGHYGYTF
TGTGCCAGCAGTTTAAGCGGGCACTATGGCTACACCTTC
>TRBV6-5|NA|NA|TRBJ1-5
CASRRDSNQPQHF
TGTGCCAGCAGAAGAGACAGTAATCAGCCCCAGCATTTT
>TRBV7-2|TRBD2|NA|TRBJ2-5
CASSLVGTSGSPWQETQYF
TGTGCCAGCAGCTTAGTTGGTACTAGCGGGAGCCCGTGGCAAGAGACCCAGTACTTC
>TRBV7-8|TRBD1|NA|TRBJ2-2
CASSTPRLWDRSNTGELFF
TGTGCCAGCAGCACCCCCCGGCTATGGGACAGGTCGAACACCGGGGAGCTGTTTTTT
>TRBV6-4|NA|NA|TRBJ1-4
CASSADRKGVGEKLFF
TGTGCCAGCAGTGCAGACAGGAAAGGCGTGGGGGAAAAACTGTTTTTT
>TRBV18|TRBD2|NA|TRBJ2-1
CASSPLAGGNNEQFF
TGTGCCAGCTCTCCTCTAGCGGGAGGGAACAATGAGCAGTTCTTC
>TRBV10-1|NA|NA|TRBJ2-7
CASRTGEAYEQYF
TGCGCCAGCAGAACGGGGGAGGCCTACGAGCAGTACTTC
>TRBV7-8|NA|NA|TRBJ2-1
CASSPLAAKGNEQFF
TGTGCCAGCAGCCCACTAGCTGCTAAGGGGAATGAGCAGTTCTTC
>TRBV6-5|NA|NA|TRBJ2-2
CASSSSRANTGELFF
TGTGCCAGCAGTTCGTCCAGGGCGAACACCGGGGAGCTGTTTTTT
>TRBV27|TRBD2|NA|TRBJ2-7
CASRLAGGGHEQYF
TGTGCCAGCAGGCTAGCGGGAGGCGGCCACGAGCAGTACTTC
>TRBV5-1|NA|NA|TRBJ1-3
CASSLAAVSSGNTIYF
TGCGCCAGCAGCTTGGCTGCGGTCAGCTCTGGAAACACCATATATTTT
>TRBV6-6|NA|NA|TRBJ2-5
CASSSRRVLETQYF
TGTGCCAGCAGTTCCCGGCGGGTACTGGAGACCCAGTACTTC
>TRBV6-6|TRBD2|once|TRBJ2-7
CASSYGSGISYEQYF
TGTGCCAGCAGTTACGGTAGCGGGATATCCTACGAGCAGTACTTC
>TRBV7-9|TRBD2|NA|TRBJ2-2
CASSLGVGRVDTGELFF
TGTGCCAGCAGCTTAGGCGTAGGGAGGGTCGACACCGGGGAGCTGTTTTTT
>TRBV6-2/TRBV6-3|TRBD2|NA|TRBJ2-5
CASSYGASGQETQYF
TGTGCCAGCAGTTACGGGGCTAGCGGACAAGAGACCCAGTACTTC
>TRBV28|NA|NA|TRBJ1-3
CASEGGQRVPRSTIYF
TGTGCCAGCGAGGGTGGGCAGCGGGTCCCCCGGAGTACCATATATTTT
>TRBV7-9|NA|few|TRBJ1-4
CASSPPGGGEKLFF
TGTGCCAGCAGCCCCCCGGGGGGAGGTGAAAAACTGTTTTTT
>TRBV18|TRBD2|NA|TRBJ2-7
CANSTSGLSYEQYF
TGTGCCAACTCAACTAGCGGCCTCTCCTACGAGCAGTACTTC
>TRBV15|TRBD1|NA|TRBJ1-6
CATSGGTGASPLHF
TGTGCCACCAGCGGCGGGACAGGGGCTTCACCCCTCCACTTT
>TRBV19|NA|once|TRBJ2-7
CASSAETHSYEQYF
TGTGCCAGTAGTGCAGAAACCCACTCCTACGAGCAGTACTTC
>TRBV27|TRBD1|NA|TRBJ1-6
CASSLITGAKKTLHF
TGTGCCAGCAGTTTAATCACAGGGGCAAAAAAAACCCTCCACTTT
>TRBV19|NA|few|TRBJ2-2
CASSTPRPLNTGELFF
TGTGCCAGTAGTACCCCTAGACCTCTGAACACCGGGGAGCTGTTTTTT
>TRBV7-9|TRBD1|NA|TRBJ1-1
CASSLTGRTEAFF
TGTGCCAGCAGCTTGACAGGGAGGACTGAAGCTTTCTTT
>TRBV3-1/TRBV3-2|NA|NA|TRBJ2-1
CASSEQVNEQFF
TGTGCCAGCAGCGAACAGGTCAATGAGCAGTTCTTC
>TRBV2|NA|NA|TRBJ1-2
CASSEGQPWDYGYTF
TGTGCCAGCAGTGAAGGACAGCCCTGGGACTATGGCTACACCTTC
>TRBV3-1/TRBV3-2|TRBD2|NA|TRBJ2-1
CASSQDYLRIEREGRYNEQFF
TGTGCCAGCAGCCAAGATTATTTACGCATTGAGCGGGAGGGCCGATACAATGAGCAGTTCTTC
>TRBV24-1|NA|NA|TRBJ2-2
CATSEQRGVTGELFF
TGTGCCACCAGTGAACAAAGGGGCGTCACCGGGGAGCTGTTTTTT
>TRBV12-3/TRBV12-4|NA|NA|TRBJ1-1
CASSATVNTEAFF
TGTGCCAGCAGTGCGACAGTGAACACTGAAGCTTTCTTT
>TRBV24-1|NA|NA|TRBJ1-1
CATSDRRGGSAFF
TGTGCCACCAGTGATCGTCGGGGGGGGTCCGCTTTCTTT
>TRBV9|NA|NA|TRBJ2-7
CASSPYLSPGEQYF
TGTGCCAGCAGCCCATACCTTAGCCCGGGGGAGCAGTACTTC
>TRBV27|NA|NA|TRBJ2-1
CASSLRRVDGSYNEQFF
TGTGCCAGCAGTTTAAGACGGGTTGATGGTTCCTACAATGAGCAGTTCTTC
>TRBV7-7|NA|NA|TRBJ2-2
CASSLGGVAAETGELFF
TGTGCTAGCAGCTTAGGGGGGGTAGCGGCTGAAACCGGGGAGCTGTTTTTT
>TRBV6-5|TRBD1|few|TRBJ1-1
CATIQGTEAFF
TGTGCCACCATACAGGGGACTGAAGCTTTCTTT
>TRBV4-2|NA|once|TRBJ2-7
CASSQAGDAYEQYF
TGTGCCAGCAGCCAAGCGGGAGATGCCTACGAGCAGTACTTC
>TRBV24-1|TRBD1|NA|TRBJ1-2
CATSDPGTGYGYTF
TGTGCCACCAGTGACCCCGGGACAGGATATGGCTACACCTTC
>TRBV6-5|TRBD1|NA|TRBJ1-3
CASSFRGTGGNTIYF
TGTGCCAGCAGTTTCCGAGGGACAGGGGGAAACACCATATATTTT
>TRBV27|NA|once|TRBJ1-4
CASSFKGNEKLFF
TGTGCCAGCAGTTTTAAGGGGAATGAAAAACTGTTTTTT
>TRBV19|NA|NA|TRBJ1-1
CASSISSRNTEAFF
TGTGCCAGTAGTATATCGTCTAGGAACACTGAAGCTTTCTTT
>TRBV24-1|NA|NA|TRBJ2-3
CATSAGGADTQYF
TGTGCCACCAGTGCTGGAGGGGCGGATACGCAGTATTTT
>TRBV6-1|NA|NA|TRBJ2-7
CASSELFPDSSYEQYF
TGTGCCAGCAGTGAGCTATTCCCGGACAGCTCCTACGAGCAGTACTTC
>TRBV6-5|NA|NA|TRBJ2-5
CASMADTQETQYF
TGTGCCAGCATGGCGGACACCCAAGAGACCCAGTACTTC
>TRBV7-3|NA|NA|TRBJ2-3
CASSRLSGTDTQYF
TGTGCCAGCAGCCGACTCTCGGGGACAGATACGCAGTATTTT